This TCR beta chain was recorded in a study of cytomegalovirus exposure and HLA in healthy donors. CDR3 size: 12 residues. From germline, CDR1 is MDHEN and CDR2 SYDVKM. V gave up 3 bases and J gave up 7 bases, with 9 bases separating them. Primers for the PCR totalled 60 Vbeta and 13 Jbeta. Profiled with immunoSEQ multiplex PCR; TCRdb holds only in-frame clones, not every one. The table records more than 90,000 clones, over 60% of them present only once. Material for sequencing was PBMCs. The chain combines TRBV28 with TRBJ1-1, with D possibly TRBD1 on 5 matching bases. This TCR came from a man under 40 in good health and CMV-seropositive. CDR3 in DNA: TGTGCCAGCAGTTTTACCCAGGGTGAAGCTTTCTTT. Translating gives CASSFTQGEAFF.